This TCR beta chain originates from a study of blood T cell repertoires in COVID-19. In the original analysis: By means of reference gene primer amplification, nucleated cell counts were estimated. The protocol was immunoSEQ multiplex PCR, while the TCRdb copy is restricted to in-frame clones and leaves out a portion. V and J calls and clone size follow that table, whereas D and trimming were derived from the DNA. There are about 83,000 clones in the sample; around 90% occur only once, and about 8% lies in the top ten. V was trimmed by 8 bases and J by 6 bases, leaving 13 bases between them. The CDR3 length is 12 residues. The germline gives CDR1 MNHEY, CDR2 SVGAGI.

Sequenced: peripheral blood. The chain couples TRBV6-5 to TRBJ1-1; D remains ambiguous. The source is a man older than 75 with active or convalescent COVID-19. As DNA, the CDR3 is TGTGCCAGCTCAGCAGGTTACTCTGAAGCTTTCTTT. This gives the protein CASSAGYSEAFF.